This T cell receptor beta chain was identified during a study of molecular identifiers for immune sequencing clone quantification. Study in general: Replicates involved a five-way split of RNA from around 20,000 or 100,000 naive CD8 cells, with sequencing of four.

Bulk TCR libraries were made with methods that had been previously described and with listed TCR primers. TCRdb reprocessed the PCR reads via MiXCR and lists one record per CDR3 protein. Here the sample spans under 600,000 distinct CDR3 sequences, about 20% being singletons. Between about 19,000 and 1,100,000 sorted cells, with 10%, 30% or 50% RNA, yielded naive CD8 libraries. In this sample, this clonotype turned up many times. Looked up from germline, CDR1 is GTSNPN and CDR2 is SVGIG (reference sequence). Trimming stripped 3 bases from V and 1 base from J, with 10 bases between. The CDR3 consists of 13 residues.

Sequenced: naive CD8+ T cells from blood, with Jurkat cell RNA spiked in. Indicated subset: FACS-sorted CD8+CD4-CCR7+CD45RA+ naive T cells. The receptor was isolated from a human donor in good health. Some libraries in this study had Jurkat cell RNA spiked in. This sequence joins TRBV30 and TRBJ2-7; D not resolved. CDR3 sequence: CAWRYGPSYEQYF. Here the CDR3 DNA reads TGTGCCTGGAGATACGGCCCTTCCTACGAGCAGTACTTC.